Below, one T cell receptor beta chain is given with its context. This clonotype was detected ten times or more. What this receptor recognizes is not known. Base qualities are not at hand, and no much larger clone is one base apart. The CDR3 contains 15 residues, cysteine and phenylalanine counted. Only CDR3 DNA remains: 45 bases, in frame from the first base. In the germline V gene, CDR1 corresponds to ENHRY and CDR2 to SYGVKD. Germline trimming amounts to 6 bases on V and 4 bases on J, with 8 as the count of junction bases outside the gene matches. This record belongs to a study of T cells in Graves' hyperthyroidism and ophthalmopathy (dated by TCRdb to about 2019). A note on the overall study: Peripheral blood was collected at initial diagnosis, before any treatment. To identify TCR V-J signatures that set the groups apart, the researchers used a discovery cohort of roughly 100 patients, made up of under 45 with Graves' ophthalmopathy and 57 with stable Graves' hyperthyroidism. Prospective prediction of ophthalmopathy was tested in an independent validation cohort of 18 to 20 hyperthyroidism patients and 17 patients who later progressed to ophthalmopathy. The roughly 100 discovery patients were divided at random into training and test sets in a 7:3 ratio. Thyroid tissue and blood T-cell repertoires from six Graves' hyperthyroidism patients were also compared in the study. Following sampling, methimazole starting at 30 mg daily was given to hyperthyroidism patients, and high-dose intravenous methylprednisolone was given to ophthalmopathy patients. The paper reports TCR Vbeta CDR3 sequencing of some 140 peripheral blood samples: approximately 43 ophthalmopathy, fewer than 80 hyperthyroidism and approximately 17 progressor patients. The paper as a whole reports these results and caveats: Ophthalmopathy was separated from stable hyperthyroidism by a 13 V-J signature model, with over 85% sensitivity and approximately 84% specificity obtained in cross-validation and 80%/75% obtained in testing. In validation, the model predicted progression to ophthalmopathy with around 71% sensitivity and 72% to 85% specificity, a median of around 6.6 months before onset. Blood samples also contained most of the expanded thyroid clonotypes (frequency above 0.001), which suggests that blood repertoires may reflect thyroid immune responses. Sample size was not statistically predetermined, and investigators were not blinded to group allocation.

Hyperthyroidism patients were newly diagnosed, had a disease duration of under 2 months, and were aged 18 to 65 years. Any patient with an uncontrolled infection, another autoimmune disease, pregnancy or lactation was excluded. Clinical symptoms, serum thyroxine and TRAb, thyroid ultrasound, and orbital computed tomography formed the basis for the diagnoses. For progressor patients, blood was drawn at the first diagnosis of hyperthyroidism, before any ophthalmopathy symptoms had appeared. PBMCs were isolated from 10 ml of fresh peripheral blood by Ficoll-Paque density gradient centrifugation. Progressor patients were initially diagnosed with Graves' hyperthyroidism and developed ophthalmopathy during follow-up. Trizol reagent was used to extract total RNA, and RNA quality was then checked on an Agilent 2100 Bioanalyzer. Amplification of TCR beta CDR3 regions was carried out from RNA transcripts. The first round of RT-PCR for the TCR CDR3 was performed with the HTBI primer set and the Qiagen OneStep RT-PCR kit. Libraries were constructed in a second round of multiplex PCR, after which size selection and purification were performed. Libraries were sequenced paired-end with 100 bp reads on an Illumina HiSeq2000. As for the original processing: Raw data were processed with SOAPnuke, discarding reads with adapters, uncalled bases, mean Phred below 15, or no exact constant-primer or identifier match. COPE v1.2.5 was used to merge high-quality paired reads, and clonotypes were defined as unique nucleotide sequences. MiTCR v1.1 was used to align the clonotypes against IMGT TRBV, TRBD and TRBJ reference segments. Analysis was restricted to V-J combinations with a frequency above 0.0001, which covered roughly 99% of repertoires. The TCS score was defined as the ratio of F50 (clonal expansion) to E x V (chaos), calculated using BLOSUM62-based TCRdist between CDR3 peptides within each V-J. Welch's t-statistics and random forest reduced several hundred V-J features to 10 to 15, which were used in a naive Bayes classifier (R e1071). TCRdb redid the processing of the public reads, applying fastp at Q25 and MiXCR, and retained in-frame beta chains. Here each entry gathers all rows of one CDR3 protein and keeps the most common genes and DNA. For this entry, the V and J calls and clone size follow TCRdb and not the study's own pipeline. Present in this sample are a few hundred thousand distinct CDR3 sequences, approximately 15% of which were seen just once. The ten largest clones represent less than 6% of the sample.

This TCR came from a woman aged 30 to 39 with Graves' hyperthyroidism that later progressed to Graves' ophthalmopathy. The sequence is built from TRBV10-3 and TRBJ2-3; TRBD2 aligns with 9 central bases. The sequenced material came from blood. The CDR3 region has the sequence CAIRATSGGADTQYF. The DNA is TGTGCCATCAGGGCGACTAGCGGCGGGGCAGATACGCAGTATTTT.